This T cell receptor (beta chain) is from a study of beta chain features in type 1 diabetes. At the level of the study: All samples yielded some 100,000,000 examined sorted cells. Findings and limits, study-wide: PCR could preferentially amplify shorter templates, alike in patients and controls.

Worth noting for this clone: Its antigen is not known.

TCRB transcripts that were expressed got sequenced, as all of the isolated RNA had been reverse transcribed. Roughly 3.5 million reads per sample on average were obtained from naive, central memory and regulatory T cell samples. Generated by immunoSEQ multiplex PCR, the TCRdb table keeps only in-frame clones and is missing some. The sample lists 400,000 to 600,000 clones, 30% occurring once. The V gene lost 0 bases and the J gene lost 2 bases, with 10 bases spanning the gap. The CDR3 has 15 amino acids. Germline V lookup: CDR1 SGHRS, CDR2 YFSETQ. Sorting based on CD45RO/CCR7/CD25/CD127/CD95/CD27 separated CD4+ naive, central memory, regulatory and stem cell-like memory cells.

The rearrangement links TRBV5-1 to TRBJ2-3, with D tentatively TRBD2 (6 bases). The source of this sequence is a man aged 18 to 30 in good health. Sample: naive CD4+ T cells from blood. The CDR3 reads CASSLERANTDTQYF. The CDR3 coding sequence is TGCGCCAGCAGCTTGGAGCGGGCCAACACAGATACGCAGTATTTT.